One sample yielded the 25 T cell receptor beta chains listed below, sequenced in a study of graft-versus-host responses after intestinal transplantation. The repertoire was sequenced with immunoSEQ multiplex PCR; TCRdb's copy has only in-frame clones and lacks some. The top ten clones hold approximately 8.1% of a sample with some 4,800 clones, around 80% of them seen once. Intraepithelial lymphocytes and lamina propria lymphocytes were released through processing of graft tissue. Here the sequenced sample was ileum tissue, taken about 130 days after intestinal transplantation. These receptors came from a human patient who received an intestinal transplant, so some T cells may come from the graft donor.

The chain joins TRBV6-9 to TRBJ2-7; D perhaps matches TRBD1 (6 bases). The V end lost 4 bases, the J end lost 2 bases, and 15 bases lay between the germline ends. The germline gives CDR1 MNHGY, CDR2 SVAAGI. CDR3 size: 15 residues. The CDR3 nucleotides read TGTGCCAGCAGTTTACTGGGGGACACCACCTACGAGCAGTACTTC. Its protein product is CASSLLGDTTYEQYF.

This clone has only a few counts. This chain connects TRBV6-5 to TRBJ2-7; TRBD1 agrees at 8 bases. Trimming cost V 0 bases and J 7 bases; bases outside gene matches: 2. This CDR3 is 13 amino acids long. In germline, CDR1 is MNHEY, CDR2 SVGAGI. The CDR3 DNA reads TGTGCCAGCAGTTACTCGAGGGACAGGGAGCAGTACTTC. Protein sequence: CASSYSRDREQYF.

This clone was seen only a few times. The gene calls are TRBV2 and TRBJ2-3; TRBD2 might be the D (6 bases). Germline V CDR1 and CDR2: SNHLY, FYNNEI. This CDR3 is built from 15 residues. V gave up 5 bases and J gave up 6 bases, with 18 bases separating them. The CDR3 protein is CASSTRELAYDTQYF. The CDR3 DNA reads as TGTGCCAGCAGTACCCGGGAACTAGCTTACGATACGCAGTATTTT.

The rearrangement links TRBV5-1 to TRBJ1-1; 12 bases fit TRBD1. CDR3 size: 13 residues. With V trimmed by 3 bases and J by 12 bases, 6 bases remained unmatched. CDR1 is SGHRS, CDR2 YFSETQ, per germline. The CDR3 spells CASSYGTGGRTFF. As DNA, the CDR3 is TGCGCCAGCAGCTACGGGACAGGGGGCAGAACTTTCTTT. Combining the CDR3 with reference TRBV5-1 and TRBJ1-1 gives the whole variable domain KAGVTQTPRYLIKTRGQQVTLSCSPISGHRSVSWYQQTPGQGLQFLFEYFSETQRNKGNFPGRFSGRQFSNSRSEMNVSTLELGDSALYLCASSYGTGGRTFFGQGTRLTVV.

Comment on this clone: The junction shows a germline mismatch at one end, possibly a read error. The chain recombines TRBV25-1 with TRBJ2-1, with 12 bases aligning to TRBD2. The CDR3 runs 16 residues. From germline, CDR1 is MGHDK and CDR2 SYGVNS. The CDR3 sequence is CASSAVTSGRNNDQFF. CDR3 nucleotide sequence: TGTGCCAGCAGTGCAGTTACTAGCGGGAGGAACAATGATCAGTTCTTC. The full variable domain, completed using reference TRBV25-1 and TRBJ2-1, is EADIYQTPRYLVIGTGKKITLECSQTMGHDKMYWYQQDPGMELHLIHYSYGVNSTEKGDLSSESTVSRIRTEHFPLTLESARPSHTSQYLCASSAVTSGRNNDQFFGPGTRLTVL.

This clone was recorded only once. The genes are TRBV4-1 and TRBJ2-2; D gene uncertain. The germline V gene encodes CDR1 MGHRA and CDR2 YSYEKL. The CDR3 is 18 residues long. V was shortened by 0 bases and J by 0 bases, with 14 bases between the two germline ends. DNA for the CDR3: TGCGCCAGCAGCCAAGAAGGCTTGTGGTCTGCGAACACCGGGGAGCTGTTTTTT. The encoded protein is CASSQEGLWSANTGELFF.

The chain carries TRBV21-1 and TRBJ2-7; TRBD1, the table's D call, lacks a check against the DNA. TRBV21-1 is designated a pseudogene. The CDR3 runs 12 residues. The CDR3 sequence is CASSKDTYEQYF. The CDR3 DNA is TGTGCCAGCAGCAAAGACACCTACGAGCAGTACTTC.

This rearrangement joins TRBV9 to TRBJ1-1, with D perhaps TRBD1 (5 bases). This CDR3 spans 12 amino acids. Trimming cost V 3 bases and J 11 bases, with 14 bases left between them. The V gene's germline CDR1 is SGDLS and CDR2 YYNGEE. CDR3 DNA sequence: TGTGCCAGCAGCGGGGGGAGTTCAAAGGCTTTCTTT. It codes for CASSGGSSKAFF.

This sequence joins TRBV27 and TRBJ2-3, with D maybe TRBD1 (6 bases). From germline, CDR1 is MNHEY and CDR2 SMNVEV (reference sequence). V lost 3 bases to trimming and J lost 5 bases, with 12 bases between them. CDR3 length: 14 amino acids. CDR3 in amino acids: CASSFRTEEDTQYF. The CDR3 DNA is TGTGCCAGCAGTTTTAGGACAGAAGAAGATACGCAGTATTTT.

The rearrangement links TRBV4-1 to TRBJ2-3; 11 positions match TRBD2. CDR3 size: 16 residues. In germline, CDR1 is MGHRA, CDR2 YSYEKL. The V segment lost 2 bases and the J segment 3 bases; nucleotides outside the gene matches: 4. This CDR3 is CASSQTLAGATDTQYF. The DNA for the CDR3 is TGCGCCAGCAGCCAAACACTAGCGGGGGCAACAGATACGCAGTATTTT.

This chain uses TRBV9 with TRBJ2-5, with D perhaps being TRBD1 or TRBD2 (5 bases each). The DNA end is a closer match to TRBJ2-7, so the J assignment may be wrong. The CDR3 is 14 amino acids. CDR1 is SGDLS, CDR2 YYNGEE, per germline. CDR3 loop: CASSVGAEGYEQYF. In nucleotides, the CDR3 is TGTGCCAGCAGCGTCGGGGCGGAAGGATACGAGCAGTACTTC.

V gene TRBV15 combines with J gene TRBJ2-3, with 9 bases matching TRBD1. The V gene's germline CDR1 is LNHNV and CDR2 YYDKDF (reference sequence). CDR3 length equals 16 residues. V gave up 0 bases and J gave up 3 bases; unmatched junction bases: 4. CDR3 bases: TGTGCCACCAGCAGAGATCTGGGACAGGGAACAGATACGCAGTATTTT. Its translation is CATSRDLGQGTDTQYF. The entire variable domain, with the rest obtained from reference TRBV15 and TRBJ2-3, is as follows: DAMVIQNPRYQVTQFGKPVTLSCSQTLNHNVMYWYQQKSSQAPKLLFHYYDKDFNNEADTPDNFQSRRPNTSFCFLDIRSPGLGDTAMYLCATSRDLGQGTDTQYFGPGTRLTVL.

The rearrangement joins TRBV5-6 to TRBJ2-3; tentatively, D is TRBD1 (5 bases). Trimming left V 0 bases short and J 0 bases short, with 14 bases between. CDR3 length equals 17 residues. Germline-derived CDR1 and CDR2 are SGHDT and YYEEEE. CDR3 region: CASSLGQTVSSTDTQYF. As DNA, the CDR3 is TGTGCCAGCAGCTTGGGCCAGACAGTTTCTAGCACAGATACGCAGTATTTT.

The chain joins TRBV2 to TRBJ1-5, with 8 nucleotides matching TRBD1. J was trimmed by 7 bases and V by 8 bases; bases with no gene match: 7. The CDR3 covers 13 residues. Germline CDR1 SNHLY, CDR2 FYNNEI. The CDR3 coding sequence is TGTGCCAGCGGCGGGGCAGGGGGCCAGCCCCAGCATTTT. Translated: CASGGAGGQPQHF.

This clone was observed once. The chain employs TRBV2 and TRBJ2-1; D could derive from TRBD1 or TRBD2 (5 bases each). Germline V gene data show CDR1 as SNHLY and CDR2 as FYNNEI. V was clipped by 7 bases and J by 2 bases, with 9 bases between them. The CDR3 length is 13 residues. CDR3 residues: CASTGPAYNEQFF. In nucleotides, the CDR3 is TGTGCCAGCACGGGACCCGCCTACAATGAGCAGTTCTTC.

In its sample, this clone was seen a few times. V usage is TRBV4-2 and J usage is TRBJ2-3, with TRBD2 matching 10 bases. Losses at the gene ends were 1 base for V and 1 base for J; bases not matched to a gene: 2. Germline CDR1 reads LGHNA; CDR2 reads YNFKEQ. The CDR3 length is 16 residues. The CDR3 sequence is CASSQALAGGTDTQYF. In nucleotides, the CDR3 is TGTGCCAGCAGCCAAGCGCTAGCGGGGGGCACAGATACGCAGTATTTT.

Comments on this clone: At one end the junction does not follow the germline gene, possibly because of a read error. J is TRBJ1-5 and V is TRBV4-1; no clear D. Germline CDR1 reads MGHRA; CDR2 reads YSYEKL. The CDR3 length is 14 residues. In nucleotides, the CDR3 is TGTGCCAGCAGCCAAATTGTGGGCAATCAGCCCCAGCATTTT. Translation gives CASSQIVGNQPQHF.

The gene calls are TRBV18 and TRBJ1-2; 10 bases map to TRBD1. This CDR3 has 12 residues. The V gene's germline CDR1 is KGHSH and CDR2 LQKENI. V dropped 5 bases and J dropped 8; count of bases not matched to a gene: 2. The CDR3 DNA follows: TGTGCCAGCTCAACGACAGGGGGCGGCTACACCTTC. Its translation is CASSTTGGGYTF.

The V and J genes are TRBV7-9 and TRBJ1-4, with TRBD1 matching 11 bases. The CDR3 spans 17 residues. V was clipped by 4 bases and J by 6 bases; unmatched bases: 10. Germline-derived CDR1 and CDR2 are SEHNR and FQNEAQ (reference sequence). The CDR3, as DNA: TGTGCCAGCAGCTCCTGGACAGGGGGCTACGTGGATGAAAAACTGTTTTTT. The encoded protein is CASSSWTGGYVDEKLFF.

The gene calls are TRBV5-1 and TRBJ2-1; TRBD2 matches at 12 bases. This CDR3 comprises 19 residues. CDR1 and CDR2 from the germline V gene are SGHRS and YFSETQ. Trimming took 0 bases from V and 5 from J; bases not matched to a gene: 12. The CDR3 coding sequence is TGCGCCAGCAGCTTGGCGTATCTAGCGGGAGGGGCGGGGCACAATGAGCAGTTCTTC. Its translation is CASSLAYLAGGAGHNEQFF. Combining the CDR3 with reference TRBV5-1 and TRBJ2-1 gives the whole variable domain KAGVTQTPRYLIKTRGQQVTLSCSPISGHRSVSWYQQTPGQGLQFLFEYFSETQRNKGNFPGRFSGRQFSNSRSEMNVSTLELGDSALYLCASSLAYLAGGAGHNEQFFGPGTRLTVL.

V and J are TRBV11-2 and TRBJ2-7; D may be TRBD1 or TRBD2 (5 bases each). Germline V CDR1 and CDR2: SGHAT, FQNNGV. V gave up 8 bases and J gave up 3 bases, with 17 bases separating them. This CDR3 contains 14 residues. In DNA, the CDR3 is TGTGCCAGCTCCTCCGGGACCCTGGGCTACGAGCAGTACTTC. Protein product: CASSSGTLGYEQYF. The full variable domain, with the rest looked up from reference TRBV11-2 and TRBJ2-7, is EAGVAQSPRYKIIEKRQSVAFWCNPISGHATLYWYQQILGQGPKLLIQFQNNGVVDDSQLPKDRFSAERLKGVDSTLKIQPAKLEDSAVYLCASSSGTLGYEQYFGPGTRLTVT.

The chain uses TRBV6-5 and TRBJ1-6; D is unresolved. Trimming stripped 4 bases from V and 6 bases from J, with 13 bases between. The CDR3 totals 15 residues. In germline, CDR1 is MNHEY, CDR2 SVGAGI. CDR3 protein: CASSWRPEANSPLHF. In DNA, the CDR3 is TGTGCCAGCAGTTGGCGGCCTGAGGCTAATTCACCCCTCCACTTT.

CDR3 region: CASSLWPRTSGVEGQYF. The CDR3 DNA sequence: TGTGCCAGCAGCTTATGGCCCAGGACTAGCGGGGTCGAGGGGCAGTACTTC. The chain couples TRBV11-2 to TRBJ2-7; TRBD2 matches at 12 bases. Germline CDR1 reads SGHAT; CDR2 reads FQNNGV. The CDR3 runs to 17 residues. J gave up 9 bases and V 2 bases, and 14 bases lay outside the gene matches.

The gene calls are TRBV10-1 and TRBJ1-4, with D uncertain. Germline CDR1 WNHNN, CDR2 SYGVQD (reference sequence). This CDR3 spans 11 amino acids. Trimming stripped 7 bases from V and 4 bases from J, with 4 bases between. The chain's CDR3 is CASICNEKLFF. The CDR3 coding sequence is TGCGCCAGCATCTGTAATGAAAAACTGTTTTTT.

V gene TRBV23-1 combines with J gene TRBJ2-5; D is possibly TRBD1 (6 bases). The end of the DNA fits TRBJ2-7 better, so the J call may be wrong. TRBV23-1 is an open reading frame, and its role is uncertain. CDR3 length equals 12 residues. DNA of the CDR3: TGCGCCAGCAGTCAATTAGGGGGCGAGCAGTACTTC. Protein sequence: CASSQLGGEQYF.